These T cell receptor beta chains were read from a single sample in a study of OX40 agonist ivuxolimab in advanced cancers. Profiling relied on immunoSEQ multiplex PCR, and the TCRdb table lists in-frame clones only, not all of them. The sample holds over 75,000 clones, more than 75% seen once. The sample was CD4+ or CD8+ T cells sorted from blood, taken in a trial of the OX40 agonist ivuxolimab. The receptors were sampled from an adult with an advanced solid tumor such as melanoma, head and neck, liver or kidney cancer. The CDR3 runs from the conserved cysteine through the conserved F or W. The order of the fields is J gene, V gene, CDR3 protein.

>TRBJ1-1|TRBV11-3
CASSDPGGQFYIEAFF
>TRBJ2-3|TRBV11-2
CASSLGGGGTDTQYF
>TRBJ2-4|TRBV2
CASSPDQSPIQYF
>TRBJ2-2|TRBV2
CASSADRNTGELFF
>TRBJ2-2|TRBV5-1
CASSLNVAGETGELFF
>TRBJ1-4|TRBV6-1
CASSDRPFNEKLFF
>TRBJ1-1|TRBV7-9
CASSVGLRNTEAFF
>TRBJ1-2|TRBV19
CASSETGTGLRGYTF
>TRBJ1-4|TRBV7-2
CASSPKQGVNEKLFF
>TRBJ2-7|TRBV5-1
CASSYGDRNEQYF
>TRBJ1-1|TRBV27
CASKTGANTEAFF
>TRBJ2-7|TRBV7-2
CASSLRWETGYEQYF
>TRBJ2-2|TRBV11-3
CASSLVPSGPNTGELFF
>TRBJ1-2|TRBV11-2
CASSLVGQGALGYTF
>TRBJ2-1|TRBV4-1
CASSQHENLGGEQFF